This passage covers 19 T cell receptor beta chains from one sample sequenced in a study of human T cells and chemical hapten exposure. Described time point: pre-sensitization, week 0. The treatment was: therapeutic diphenylcyclopropenone sensitization with weekly scalp DPC. TCRdb independently ran MiXCR on the RACE reads; one entry per CDR3 protein. The sample contains roughly 260,000 distinct CDR3 sequences, 8.6% of which appear only once. The input for sequencing was whole blood, taken in connection with sensitization to the hapten diphenylcyclopropenone (DPC). Every receptor here comes from a woman between 35 and 50 years old with alopecia areata. Some clones in this sample may be carry-over from other donors' samples.

V gene TRBV4-3 combines with J gene TRBJ2-1; D unclear. This CDR3 region has 17 residues. Trimming pared 0 bases from V and 5 bases from J, leaving 17 bases between. Germline V gene sequence: CDR1 LGHNA, CDR2 YSLEER. The CDR3 DNA sequence: TGCGCCAGCAGCCAAGAATTGAGTAGCTGGGCCCACAATGAGCAGTTCTTC. This translates into CASSQELSSWAHNEQFF.

This clonotype occurred many times. The chain is built from TRBV3-1 and TRBJ1-5; perhaps TRBD1 as D (5 bases). Germline loops: CDR1 LGHDT, CDR2 YNNKEL (reference sequence). Trimming left V 0 bases short and J 6 bases short, with 15 bases between. The CDR3 covers 16 residues. CDR3 nucleotide sequence: TGTGCCAGCAGCCAAGATGGCGGGGGACTGGGTCAGCCCCAGCATTTT. It translates to CASSQDGGGLGQPQHF.

This chain uses TRBV5-4 with TRBJ2-3; 7 bases align to TRBD1. CDR3 length equals 15 residues. Germline CDR1 is SGHNT and CDR2 is YYREEE (reference sequence). The J segment lost 0 bases and the V segment lost 7 bases, leaving 8 bases of the junction unmatched. The CDR3 spells CASVGRQGSTDTQYF. CDR3 DNA sequence: TGTGCCAGCGTGGGTCGACAGGGCAGCACAGATACGCAGTATTTT.

This clonotype came up many times. V gene TRBV6-5 combines with J gene TRBJ2-1; D is possibly TRBD2 (5 bases). Germline lookup yields CDR1 MNHEY and CDR2 SVGAGI. The CDR3 length is 16 residues. V lost 0 bases and J lost 4, with 13 bases in between. The CDR3 protein is CASSYSRVPAYNEQFF. The CDR3 DNA reads TGTGCCAGCAGTTACTCGAGGGTTCCCGCATACAATGAGCAGTTCTTC.

This clonotype was seen a handful of times. The chain is built from TRBV5-1 and TRBJ2-2, with TRBD2 identical over 10 bases. Germline lookup yields CDR1 SGHRS and CDR2 YFSETQ. This CDR3 is built from 16 residues. V lost 0 bases, J lost 3 bases, and 2 bases stayed unmatched. Here the CDR3 DNA reads TGCGCCAGCAGCTTGGTTCTAGCGGGGGACACCGGGGAGCTGTTTTTT. Its translation is CASSLVLAGDTGELFF.

This clonotype occurred a few times. V and J are TRBV6-2 or TRBV6-3 and TRBJ1-4; 8 positions agree with TRBD1. V dropped 6 bases and J dropped 8; count of bases not matched to a gene: 5. The CDR3 is 13 amino acids. CDR1 and CDR2 (germline): MNHEY, SVGEGT. This CDR3 reads CASSGQGREKLFF. In nucleotides, the CDR3 is TGTGCCAGCAGCGGACAGGGACGAGAAAAACTGTTTTTT.

As regards this clonotype: As the CDR3 is not closed by the conserved phenylalanine or tryptophan, this likely results from a read error. V gene TRBV6-1 combines with J gene TRBJ1-3; D gene uncertain. This CDR3 is built from 12 residues. Trimming pared 10 bases from V and 4 bases from J, leaving 11 bases between. CDR1 is MNHNS and CDR2 is SASEGT in the germline V gene. In DNA, the CDR3 is TGTGCCACCACGATGGGGGGAAACACCATATATTCT. This encodes CATTMGGNTIYS.

This clonotype was seen ten or more times. The gene calls are TRBV2 and TRBJ2-3; D might be TRBD1 or TRBD2, each matching 5 bases. The CDR3 has 15 amino acids. V shed 4 bases and J shed 3 bases, with 14 bases lying between them. Germline V gene lookup returns CDR1 SNHLY and CDR2 FYNNEI. The chain's CDR3 is CASSVWGSRTDTQYF. CDR3 sequence (DNA): TGTGCCAGCAGTGTTTGGGGGTCTAGGACAGATACGCAGTATTTT.

The rearrangement joins TRBV21-1 to TRBJ2-3; whether TRBD2, the table's D call, matches the DNA was not checked. TRBV21-1 is labeled a pseudogene. The CDR3 length is 16 residues. The CDR3 region has the DNA TGTGCCAGCAGCAAAGGGGGCCCAGTCGGGGGAGATACGCAGTATTTT. Translation: CASSKGGPVGGDTQYF.

This clonotype was recorded a few times. This rearrangement joins TRBV2 to TRBJ2-2; 8 bases align to TRBD2. The CDR3 is 15 residues long. Looked up from germline, CDR1 is SNHLY and CDR2 is FYNNEI. The V and J ends lost 5 bases and 3 bases, in that order; junction bases with no gene match: 5. The CDR3 is CASSLGTRDTGELFF. DNA for the CDR3: TGTGCCAGCAGTCTCGGGACTAGAGACACCGGGGAGCTGTTTTTT.

V gene TRBV6-2 or TRBV6-3 combines with J gene TRBJ2-1, with 7 bases matching TRBD2. CDR3 length: 15 residues. V was pared by 0 bases and J by 7 bases, with 6 bases of the junction left unmatched. Germline loops: CDR1 MNHEY, CDR2 SVGEGT. The CDR3 region has the DNA TGTGCCAGCAGTTACTCGGGAGGGCCTTGGAATGAGCAGTTCTTC. Amino acid sequence: CASSYSGGPWNEQFF.

This clonotype appeared a few times. The chain couples TRBV12-3 or TRBV12-4 to TRBJ2-3; D is ambiguous. CDR3 length: 16 residues. With 1 base removed from V and 1 base from J, the gap between germline ends came to 12 bases. CDR3 nucleotides: TGTGCCAGCAGTTTAGTGACGGGTCTCGGCACAGATACGCAGTATTTT. As protein: CASSLVTGLGTDTQYF.

This clonotype showed up just a few times. This chain connects TRBV24-1 to TRBJ2-3; a weak D match, TRBD2 (6 bases). The CDR3 contains 17 residues. Germline loops: CDR1 KGHDR, CDR2 SFDVKD. Trimming cost V 3 bases and J 2 bases, with 17 bases left between them. The CDR3 DNA reads TGTGCCACCAGTGATCCCCAGTGGGGGGAAAACACAGATACGCAGTATTTT. This codes for CATSDPQWGENTDTQYF.

V is TRBV3-1 and J is TRBJ2-5; D is tentatively TRBD1 or TRBD2 (5 bases each). CDR1 and CDR2 (germline): LGHDT, YNNKEL (reference sequence). The CDR3 consists of 15 residues. V dropped 4 bases and J dropped 1 base, with 13 bases sitting between them. The CDR3 loop reads CASSPRVTSQETQYF. Written as DNA, the CDR3 is TGTGCCAGCAGCCCCAGGGTAACTAGCCAAGAGACCCAGTACTTC.

This clonotype was counted ten times or more. The rearrangement uses TRBV6-5 and TRBJ1-3; 10 nucleotides match TRBD1. The CDR3 consists of 15 residues. The J segment lost 4 bases and the V segment lost 5 bases, leaving 5 bases of the junction unmatched. Per the germline V gene, CDR1 is MNHEY and CDR2 is SVGAGI. CDR3 region: CASSKTGGTGNTIYF. The CDR3 DNA follows: TGTGCCAGCAGTAAGACAGGGGGCACCGGAAACACCATATATTTT.

The V and J genes are TRBV6-2 or TRBV6-3 and TRBJ2-7; 11 nucleotides match TRBD2. In germline, CDR1 is MNHEY, CDR2 SVGEGT. The CDR3 consists of 17 residues. The ends lost 2 bases at V and 2 bases at J; junction bases unmatched: 8. CDR3 coding DNA: TGTGCCAGCAGTTACCAACTAGCGGGAGTCAACCCCTACGAGCAGTACTTC. As protein: CASSYQLAGVNPYEQYF.

V usage is TRBV6-6 and J usage is TRBJ1-2; 8 nucleotides line up with TRBD1. Trimming at V came to 6 bases and at J to 5 bases, leaving 11 bases not matched to a gene. Germline V CDR1 and CDR2: MNHNY, SVGAGI (reference sequence). CDR3 size: 15 residues. CDR3 amino acids: CASSPPGQEFYGYTF. CDR3 DNA sequence: TGTGCCAGCAGCCCACCGGGACAGGAGTTTTATGGCTACACCTTC.

V gene TRBV28 combines with J gene TRBJ2-7; D perhaps matches TRBD2 (5 bases). With 7 bases removed from V and 2 bases from J, the gap between germline ends came to 12 bases. Germline lookup yields CDR1 MDHEN and CDR2 SYDVKM. CDR3 length: 13 amino acids. Here the CDR3 reads CASTVSGTYEQYF. The CDR3 DNA follows: TGTGCCAGCACCGTTTCGGGAACCTACGAGCAGTACTTC.

This clonotype was picked up many times. This chain uses TRBV4-3 with TRBJ2-4, with 9 bases aligning to TRBD2. V was pared by 0 bases and J by 6 bases, with 6 bases of the junction left unmatched. CDR1 is LGHNA, CDR2 YSLEER, per germline. The CDR3 covers 16 residues. As DNA, the CDR3 is TGCGCCAGCAGCCAAGATTGGAGCGGGAGGTTAAACATTCAGTACTTC. Its translation: CASSQDWSGRLNIQYF.